These T cell receptor beta chains were read from a single sample in a study of blood T cell repertoires in COVID-19. The assay was immunoSEQ multiplex PCR, and TCRdb's table has in-frame clones only and misses some. The sample shows about 380,000 clones, 87% of them seen only once. Sequenced material: PBMCs or T cells enriched from blood (not recorded which). The receptors come from a man aged 30 to 39 who had recovered from COVID-19. Each CDR3 is given with its conserved first and last residue. A D gene is named only where the DNA matches it firmly. Some rows have no size entry. The others give once, few or many, or a class for an expanded clone.

v_gene	j_gene	d_gene	abundance	len	CDR3aa	CDR3nt
TRBV7-2	TRBJ2-3	TRBD1	.	16	CASSSPVQGQLDTQYF	TGTGCCAGCAGCTCCCCAGTCCAGGGACAGTTGGATACGCAGTATTTT
TRBV5-4	TRBJ1-1	TRBD1	.	15	CASSLVARGLTEAFF	TGTGCCAGCAGCTTGGTGGCCAGGGGGCTGACTGAAGCTTTCTTT
TRBV3-1/TRBV3-2	TRBJ2-1	.	.	14	CASSQGRQVNEQFF	TGTGCCAGCAGCCAAGGGCGTCAGGTCAATGAGCAGTTCTTC
TRBV7-3	TRBJ2-7	TRBD1	.	14	CASSPRGSAYEQYF	TGTGCCAGCAGCCCCAGGGGGAGCGCCTACGAGCAGTACTTC
TRBV9	TRBJ2-7	.	.	13	CASSVDWADEQYF	TGTGCCAGCAGCGTAGATTGGGCAGACGAGCAGTACTTC
TRBV3-1/TRBV3-2	TRBJ1-1	TRBD1	once	15	CASSPGQGLNTEAFF	TGTGCCAGCAGCCCAGGACAGGGATTGAACACTGAAGCTTTCTTT
TRBV24-1	TRBJ2-3	.	.	14	CATSAAGLTDTQYF	TGTGCCACCAGTGCGGCAGGACTCACAGATACGCAGTATTTT
TRBV4-1	TRBJ1-2	TRBD1	.	12	CASSHSRDRVLF	TGCGCCAGCAGCCATAGCCGGGACAGGGTTCTCTTC
TRBV19	TRBJ1-1	.	.	13	CASIGRGFTEAFF	TGTGCCAGTATAGGCCGGGGATTCACTGAAGCTTTCTTT
TRBV2	TRBJ1-1	.	.	14	CAVIPEKIGTEAFF	TGTGCCGTAATACCCGAAAAGATCGGCACTGAAGCTTTCTTT
TRBV12-3/TRBV12-4	TRBJ1-2	.	few	12	CASSPTVSGYTF	TGTGCCAGCAGCCCGACAGTTTCCGGCTACACCTTC
TRBV6-6	TRBJ1-5	TRBD1	.	15	CASSPGQGSHQPQHF	TGTGCCAGCAGTCCGGGACAGGGCTCCCATCAGCCCCAGCATTTT
TRBV30	TRBJ1-2	.	.	14	CAWEEQHTNYGYTF	TGTGCCTGGGAAGAACAGCATACTAACTATGGCTACACCTTC
TRBV10-3	TRBJ2-6	.	.	15	CAIQGNFPGANVLTF	TGTGCCATCCAGGGGAACTTCCCTGGGGCCAACGTCCTGACTTTC
TRBV6-1	TRBJ2-3	TRBD1	once	17	CASSEAVDRGDTDTQYF	TGTGCCAGCAGTGAAGCTGTGGACAGGGGGGACACAGATACGCAGTATTTT
TRBV18	TRBJ2-1	TRBD1	.	16	CASSRDRGVSYNEQFF	TGTGCCAGCTCGCGGGACAGGGGGGTCTCCTACAATGAGCAGTTCTTC
TRBV15	TRBJ1-5	.	few	13	CATSREGQQPQHF	TGTGCCACCAGCAGAGAAGGACAGCAGCCCCAGCATTTT
TRBV6-5	TRBJ2-7	TRBD1	once	16	CASSYMGTGESYEQYF	TGTGCCAGCAGTTACATGGGGACAGGGGAGTCCTACGAGCAGTACTTC
TRBV19	TRBJ1-2	TRBD1	.	14	CASSSGTGTSGYTF	TGTGCCAGTAGTTCCGGGACAGGGACTTCTGGCTACACCTTC
TRBV7-6	TRBJ2-1	.	.	13	CASSPQGHNEQFF	TGTGCCAGCAGCCCCCAGGGTCACAATGAGCAGTTCTTC
TRBV13	TRBJ1-4	.	.	14	CASSRGTLNEKLFF	TGTGCCAGCAGCCGCGGGACTCTTAATGAAAAACTGTTTTTT
TRBV6-5	TRBJ1-6	.	.	13	CASKEGTGSPLHF	TGTGCCAGCAAAGAGGGGACTGGTTCACCCCTCCACTTT
TRBV12-5	TRBJ1-5	.	.	15	CASGSGQYSNQPQHF	TGTGCTAGTGGTTCTGGACAGTATAGCAATCAGCCCCAGCATTTT
TRBV6-5	TRBJ1-5	TRBD1	.	11	CAVRQGVPQHF	TGTGCCGTTCGACAGGGGGTGCCCCAGCATTTT
TRBV21-1	TRBJ1-6	.	few	17	CASSKVPAGLVNSPLHF	TGTGCCAGCAGCAAAGTTCCCGCGGGACTGGTTAATTCACCCCTCCACTTT
TRBV25-1	TRBJ1-1	.	.	13	CASRGLGGAEAFF	TGTGCCAGCAGAGGGCTCGGGGGGGCTGAAGCTTTCTTT
TRBV5-1	TRBJ1-3	.	.	14	CASRSGTTGNTIYF	TGCGCCAGCCGGTCGGGGACAACTGGAAACACCATATATTTT
TRBV12-3/TRBV12-4	TRBJ1-5	.	.	13	CASTRSGSQSQHF	TGTGCCAGCACCCGCTCAGGAAGTCAGTCCCAGCATTTT
TRBV5-5	TRBJ1-5	.	.	16	CASSLGGQNSNQPQHF	TGTGCCAGCAGCCTGGGCGGACAGAATAGCAATCAGCCCCAGCATTTT
TRBV5-6	TRBJ2-5	TRBD2	.	17	CASSQGKRGGAGETQYF	TGTGCCAGCAGCCAAGGGAAGCGCGGGGGGGCCGGGGAGACCCAGTACTTC
TRBV6-2/TRBV6-3	TRBJ2-7	.	.	12	CASSYQGGEQYF	TGTGCCAGCAGTTACCAGGGAGGCGAGCAGTACTTC
TRBV30	TRBJ1-2	TRBD1	.	13	CASHRTGDRGYTF	TGTGCCTCCCACCGGACAGGGGATCGTGGCTACACCTTC
TRBV7-8	TRBJ1-2	.	.	15	CASSDGRGFSNGYTF	TGTGCCAGCAGCGATGGACGAGGGTTTTCAAATGGCTACACCTTC
TRBV30	TRBJ2-5	TRBD1	.	12	CAWGTEQETQYF	TGTGCCTGGGGGACAGAACAAGAGACCCAGTACTTC
TRBV28	TRBJ2-6	TRBD1	.	17	CASSLGTGVAGANVLTF	TGTGCCAGCAGTTTAGGGACAGGGGTTGCCGGGGCCAACGTCCTGACTTTC
TRBV27	TRBJ2-5	TRBD1	.	15	CASSSRGSVQETQYF	TGTGCCAGCAGTTCCAGGGGGTCTGTCCAAGAGACCCAGTACTTC
TRBV19	TRBJ2-3	.	.	17	CASSIMAGDRSTDTQYF	TGTGCCAGTAGTATCATGGCGGGCGACAGGAGCACAGATACGCAGTATTTT
TRBV29-1	TRBJ1-2	.	.	12	CSALGTGYGYTF	TGCAGCGCGCTGGGGACTGGCTATGGCTACACCTTC
TRBV4-2	TRBJ2-2	.	.	15	CASSQISLDSGELFF	TGTGCCAGCAGCCAGATTTCCCTGGACTCCGGGGAGCTGTTTTTT
TRBV7-6	TRBJ1-4	.	.	12	CASRGEDEKLFF	TGTGCCAGCCGGGGGGAAGATGAAAAACTGTTTTTT
TRBV7-2	TRBJ1-1	.	.	15	CASSPLSWGGTEAFF	TGTGCCAGCAGCCCCCTCTCCTGGGGCGGCACTGAAGCTTTCTTT
TRBV5-5	TRBJ1-1	.	.	16	CASSPGGGGRITEAFF	TGTGCCAGCAGCCCGGGTGGGGGCGGGAGGATCACTGAAGCTTTCTTT
TRBV10-3	TRBJ2-3	TRBD1	.	14	CAIRTGQDTDTQYF	TGTGCCATCAGGACGGGACAGGACACAGATACGCAGTATTTT
TRBV5-4	TRBJ2-6	.	.	15	CASSLVGAGANVLTF	TGTGCCAGCAGCTTGGTCGGGGCTGGGGCCAACGTCCTGACTTTC
TRBV5-1	TRBJ1-1	TRBD1	.	16	CASSPSNRGLNTEAFF	TGCGCCAGCAGCCCCTCGAACAGGGGGCTAAACACTGAAGCTTTCTTT
TRBV3-1/TRBV3-2	TRBJ1-2	.	.	13	CASSQTGNYGYTF	TGTGCCAGCAGCCAAACAGGGAACTATGGCTACACCTTC
TRBV6-5	TRBJ1-5	.	.	15	CASSYSSGRNQPQHF	TGTGCCAGCAGTTACTCGTCAGGCCGCAATCAGCCCCAGCATTTT
TRBV19	TRBJ2-5	.	few	13	CASSITRGETQYF	TGTGCCAGTAGTATAACCAGGGGAGAGACCCAGTACTTC
TRBV7-9	TRBJ1-6	.	.	15	CASSLLPGAYSPLHF	TGTGCCAGCAGCTTACTCCCAGGGGCATATTCACCCCTCCACTTT
TRBV11-2	TRBJ1-4	TRBD1	.	15	CASSLGTGRNEKLFF	TGTGCCAGCAGCTTGGGGACAGGGCGGAATGAAAAACTGTTTTTT
TRBV6-5	TRBJ1-6	TRBD1	.	14	CASSYSGTGRLLHF	TGTGCCAGCAGTTACTCCGGGACAGGGCGACTTCTCCACTTT
TRBV4-2	TRBJ2-5	TRBD2	.	16	CASSPRTGGSQETQYF	TGTGCCAGCAGCCCAAGAACGGGGGGTTCACAAGAGACCCAGTACTTC
TRBV5-4	TRBJ2-7	TRBD1	.	14	CASSQPGTGAEQYF	TGTGCCAGCAGCCAACCCGGGACAGGGGCCGAGCAGTACTTC
TRBV7-2	TRBJ2-1	TRBD1	.	17	CASSLGLGDRGWNEQFF	TGTGCCAGCAGCTTAGGATTAGGGGACAGGGGGTGGAATGAGCAGTTCTTC
TRBV10-3	TRBJ1-1	TRBD1	.	16	CATSITGGISNTEAFF	TGTGCCACCTCTATTACAGGGGGCATTTCAAACACTGAAGCTTTCTTT
TRBV19	TRBJ2-4	.	.	15	CASRIVGLPGGVQYF	TGTGCCAGTAGAATAGTGGGACTGCCGGGCGGAGTTCAGTACTTC
TRBV2	TRBJ1-5	.	.	15	CASSGSGHRNQPQHF	TGTGCCAGCAGTGGCTCGGGACACAGAAATCAGCCCCAGCATTTT
TRBV18	TRBJ1-2	.	.	11	CASSQGGGYTF	TGTGCCAGCTCGCAGGGTGGTGGCTACACCTTC
TRBV12-3/TRBV12-4	TRBJ2-1	.	.	13	CAIAESLVNEQFF	TGTGCCATCGCCGAGTCTCTAGTAAATGAGCAGTTCTTC
TRBV5-4	TRBJ1-2	TRBD1	once	16	CASSDGTGGSNYGYTF	TGTGCCAGCAGCGATGGGACAGGGGGCAGTAACTATGGCTACACCTTC